A single sample is the source of the 12 T cell receptor beta chains below, sequenced in a study of T cell responses to AZD1222 COVID-19 vaccine. Assay used: immunoSEQ multiplex PCR; TCRdb lists only in-frame clones, some missing. The sample gives tens of thousands of clones, over 75% of which show up once; 15% to 20% is in the top ten. This sample comprised peripheral blood, obtained on day 0 of AZD1222 vaccination. These receptors all come from an adult in good health.

This chain connects TRBV7-3 to TRBJ2-3; no firm D call. The germline V gene has CDR1 SGHTA and CDR2 FQGTGA. The CDR3 runs 14 residues. Trimming took off 2 bases at V and 3 bases at J, with 9 bases between the two ends. CDR3 bases: TGTGCCAGCAGCTTATCAGGAACGACAGATACGCAGTATTTT. It translates to CASSLSGTTDTQYF.

The chain recombines TRBV4-3 with TRBJ1-2; D unclear. V lost 1 base, J lost 8 bases, and 11 bases lay in between. This CDR3 is 13 amino acids long. The V gene's germline CDR1 is LGHNA and CDR2 YSLEER. CDR3 in DNA: TGCGCCAGCAGCCAAGGTAGAATGGGGGGCTACACCTTC. Amino acids: CASSQGRMGGYTF.

This clone was observed a few times. The V and J genes are TRBV19 and TRBJ1-1; 7 positions match TRBD1. Per germline, CDR1 LNHDA and CDR2 SQIVND (reference sequence). J lost 4 bases, V lost 6 bases, and 8 bases had no gene match. The CDR3 spans 14 residues. CDR3 region: CASRRTSGGTEAFF. The CDR3 DNA reads as TGTGCCAGTAGAAGAACCTCAGGGGGCACTGAAGCTTTCTTT.

The genes are TRBV24-1 and TRBJ2-5; 7 nucleotides align to TRBD1. With 4 bases clipped from V and 5 bases from J, the junction kept 9 bases outside the gene matches. CDR3 length: 15 residues. Germline lookup yields CDR1 KGHDR and CDR2 SFDVKD. CDR3: CATSDTGQERETQYF. CDR3 coding DNA: TGTGCCACCAGTGACACCGGACAGGAGCGGGAGACCCAGTACTTC.

The chain combines TRBV6-5 with TRBJ2-2; 7 nucleotides line up with TRBD2. The CDR3 has 15 amino acids. V was clipped by 11 bases and J by 2 bases; unmatched bases: 11. Germline V gene data show CDR1 as MNHEY and CDR2 as SVGAGI. In nucleotides, the CDR3 is TGTGCCCATTCCGGCACGGGGGGAAACACCGGGGAGCTGTTTTTT. Residues: CAHSGTGGNTGELFF.

The chain links TRBV7-2 to TRBJ1-1; the D is unclear. V shed 1 base and J shed 11 bases, with 8 bases lying between them. Germline assignment: CDR1 SGHTA and CDR2 FQGNSA. The CDR3 length is 11 residues. In nucleotides, the CDR3 is TGTGCCAGCAGCTTAGAGGAAAGGGCTTTCTTT. Amino acids: CASSLEERAFF.

The J gene is TRBJ1-1, the V gene TRBV27; D unresolved. The germline CDR1 and CDR2 sequences are MNHEY and SMNVEV (reference sequence). Trimming shortened V by 6 bases and J by 1 base, and 9 bases separated the two germline ends. The CDR3 extends over 13 amino acids. In DNA, the CDR3 is TGTGCCAGCAGGACATCAGCGAACACTGAAGCTTTCTTT. Amino acid sequence: CASRTSANTEAFF.

The rearrangement joins TRBV12-3 or TRBV12-4 to TRBJ1-2; no firm D call. The CDR3 extends over 13 amino acids. Trimming removed 6 bases from V and 4 bases from J, with 12 bases in between. In nucleotides, the CDR3 is TGTGCCAGCAGATCCAGCGTGAGCTATGGCTACACCTTC. Protein product: CASRSSVSYGYTF.

This clone came up once. The chain carries TRBV7-2 and TRBJ1-4, with D hard to call. Trimming stripped 1 base from V and 3 bases from J, with 9 bases between. This CDR3 is 15 amino acids long. Germline V gene data show CDR1 as SGHTA and CDR2 as FQGNSA. The CDR3 sequence is CASSLEAVPNEKLFF. The DNA for the CDR3 is TGTGCCAGCAGCTTAGAGGCGGTCCCTAATGAAAAACTGTTTTTT.

V is TRBV6-6 and J is TRBJ1-4; D call uncertain. From germline, CDR1 is MNHNY and CDR2 SVGAGI (reference sequence). The CDR3 runs 13 residues. V lost 4 bases and J 4 bases, leaving 7 bases between the germline ends. The CDR3 sequence is CASSFDLNEKLFF. The CDR3 DNA is TGTGCCAGCAGTTTCGACCTTAATGAAAAACTGTTTTTT.

The chain combines TRBV19 with TRBJ1-4; D possibly corresponds to TRBD1 (6 bases). The CDR3 totals 15 residues. V shed 2 bases and J shed 8 bases, with 15 bases lying between them. Germline CDR1 LNHDA, CDR2 SQIVND (reference sequence). The CDR3, as DNA: TGTGCCAGTAGTATATACCCCAGGGGACGCGAAAAACTGTTTTTT. It codes for CASSIYPRGREKLFF. The entire variable domain, with the rest obtained from reference TRBV19 and TRBJ1-4, is as follows: DGGITQSPKYLFRKEGQNVTLSCEQNLNHDAMYWYRQDPGQGLRLIYYSQIVNDFQKGDIAEGYSVSREKKESFPLTVTSAQKNPTAFYLCASSIYPRGREKLFFGSGTQLSVL.

The gene calls are TRBV7-6 and TRBJ2-3; D unclear. Germline lookup yields CDR1 SGHVS and CDR2 FNYEAQ. This CDR3 spans 14 amino acids. The V end was cut by 1 base, the J end by 3 bases, with 8 bases between. CDR3 DNA sequence: TGTGCCAGCAGCTTAGATAGGGCGACAGATACGCAGTATTTT. It is translated as CASSLDRATDTQYF. Based on the CDR3 plus reference TRBV7-6 and TRBJ2-3, the full variable domain is GAGVSQSPRYKVTKRGQDVALRCDPISGHVSLYWYRQALGQGPEFLTYFNYEAQQDKSGLPNDRFSAERPEGSISTLTIQRTEQRDSAMYRCASSLDRATDTQYFGPGTRLTVL.